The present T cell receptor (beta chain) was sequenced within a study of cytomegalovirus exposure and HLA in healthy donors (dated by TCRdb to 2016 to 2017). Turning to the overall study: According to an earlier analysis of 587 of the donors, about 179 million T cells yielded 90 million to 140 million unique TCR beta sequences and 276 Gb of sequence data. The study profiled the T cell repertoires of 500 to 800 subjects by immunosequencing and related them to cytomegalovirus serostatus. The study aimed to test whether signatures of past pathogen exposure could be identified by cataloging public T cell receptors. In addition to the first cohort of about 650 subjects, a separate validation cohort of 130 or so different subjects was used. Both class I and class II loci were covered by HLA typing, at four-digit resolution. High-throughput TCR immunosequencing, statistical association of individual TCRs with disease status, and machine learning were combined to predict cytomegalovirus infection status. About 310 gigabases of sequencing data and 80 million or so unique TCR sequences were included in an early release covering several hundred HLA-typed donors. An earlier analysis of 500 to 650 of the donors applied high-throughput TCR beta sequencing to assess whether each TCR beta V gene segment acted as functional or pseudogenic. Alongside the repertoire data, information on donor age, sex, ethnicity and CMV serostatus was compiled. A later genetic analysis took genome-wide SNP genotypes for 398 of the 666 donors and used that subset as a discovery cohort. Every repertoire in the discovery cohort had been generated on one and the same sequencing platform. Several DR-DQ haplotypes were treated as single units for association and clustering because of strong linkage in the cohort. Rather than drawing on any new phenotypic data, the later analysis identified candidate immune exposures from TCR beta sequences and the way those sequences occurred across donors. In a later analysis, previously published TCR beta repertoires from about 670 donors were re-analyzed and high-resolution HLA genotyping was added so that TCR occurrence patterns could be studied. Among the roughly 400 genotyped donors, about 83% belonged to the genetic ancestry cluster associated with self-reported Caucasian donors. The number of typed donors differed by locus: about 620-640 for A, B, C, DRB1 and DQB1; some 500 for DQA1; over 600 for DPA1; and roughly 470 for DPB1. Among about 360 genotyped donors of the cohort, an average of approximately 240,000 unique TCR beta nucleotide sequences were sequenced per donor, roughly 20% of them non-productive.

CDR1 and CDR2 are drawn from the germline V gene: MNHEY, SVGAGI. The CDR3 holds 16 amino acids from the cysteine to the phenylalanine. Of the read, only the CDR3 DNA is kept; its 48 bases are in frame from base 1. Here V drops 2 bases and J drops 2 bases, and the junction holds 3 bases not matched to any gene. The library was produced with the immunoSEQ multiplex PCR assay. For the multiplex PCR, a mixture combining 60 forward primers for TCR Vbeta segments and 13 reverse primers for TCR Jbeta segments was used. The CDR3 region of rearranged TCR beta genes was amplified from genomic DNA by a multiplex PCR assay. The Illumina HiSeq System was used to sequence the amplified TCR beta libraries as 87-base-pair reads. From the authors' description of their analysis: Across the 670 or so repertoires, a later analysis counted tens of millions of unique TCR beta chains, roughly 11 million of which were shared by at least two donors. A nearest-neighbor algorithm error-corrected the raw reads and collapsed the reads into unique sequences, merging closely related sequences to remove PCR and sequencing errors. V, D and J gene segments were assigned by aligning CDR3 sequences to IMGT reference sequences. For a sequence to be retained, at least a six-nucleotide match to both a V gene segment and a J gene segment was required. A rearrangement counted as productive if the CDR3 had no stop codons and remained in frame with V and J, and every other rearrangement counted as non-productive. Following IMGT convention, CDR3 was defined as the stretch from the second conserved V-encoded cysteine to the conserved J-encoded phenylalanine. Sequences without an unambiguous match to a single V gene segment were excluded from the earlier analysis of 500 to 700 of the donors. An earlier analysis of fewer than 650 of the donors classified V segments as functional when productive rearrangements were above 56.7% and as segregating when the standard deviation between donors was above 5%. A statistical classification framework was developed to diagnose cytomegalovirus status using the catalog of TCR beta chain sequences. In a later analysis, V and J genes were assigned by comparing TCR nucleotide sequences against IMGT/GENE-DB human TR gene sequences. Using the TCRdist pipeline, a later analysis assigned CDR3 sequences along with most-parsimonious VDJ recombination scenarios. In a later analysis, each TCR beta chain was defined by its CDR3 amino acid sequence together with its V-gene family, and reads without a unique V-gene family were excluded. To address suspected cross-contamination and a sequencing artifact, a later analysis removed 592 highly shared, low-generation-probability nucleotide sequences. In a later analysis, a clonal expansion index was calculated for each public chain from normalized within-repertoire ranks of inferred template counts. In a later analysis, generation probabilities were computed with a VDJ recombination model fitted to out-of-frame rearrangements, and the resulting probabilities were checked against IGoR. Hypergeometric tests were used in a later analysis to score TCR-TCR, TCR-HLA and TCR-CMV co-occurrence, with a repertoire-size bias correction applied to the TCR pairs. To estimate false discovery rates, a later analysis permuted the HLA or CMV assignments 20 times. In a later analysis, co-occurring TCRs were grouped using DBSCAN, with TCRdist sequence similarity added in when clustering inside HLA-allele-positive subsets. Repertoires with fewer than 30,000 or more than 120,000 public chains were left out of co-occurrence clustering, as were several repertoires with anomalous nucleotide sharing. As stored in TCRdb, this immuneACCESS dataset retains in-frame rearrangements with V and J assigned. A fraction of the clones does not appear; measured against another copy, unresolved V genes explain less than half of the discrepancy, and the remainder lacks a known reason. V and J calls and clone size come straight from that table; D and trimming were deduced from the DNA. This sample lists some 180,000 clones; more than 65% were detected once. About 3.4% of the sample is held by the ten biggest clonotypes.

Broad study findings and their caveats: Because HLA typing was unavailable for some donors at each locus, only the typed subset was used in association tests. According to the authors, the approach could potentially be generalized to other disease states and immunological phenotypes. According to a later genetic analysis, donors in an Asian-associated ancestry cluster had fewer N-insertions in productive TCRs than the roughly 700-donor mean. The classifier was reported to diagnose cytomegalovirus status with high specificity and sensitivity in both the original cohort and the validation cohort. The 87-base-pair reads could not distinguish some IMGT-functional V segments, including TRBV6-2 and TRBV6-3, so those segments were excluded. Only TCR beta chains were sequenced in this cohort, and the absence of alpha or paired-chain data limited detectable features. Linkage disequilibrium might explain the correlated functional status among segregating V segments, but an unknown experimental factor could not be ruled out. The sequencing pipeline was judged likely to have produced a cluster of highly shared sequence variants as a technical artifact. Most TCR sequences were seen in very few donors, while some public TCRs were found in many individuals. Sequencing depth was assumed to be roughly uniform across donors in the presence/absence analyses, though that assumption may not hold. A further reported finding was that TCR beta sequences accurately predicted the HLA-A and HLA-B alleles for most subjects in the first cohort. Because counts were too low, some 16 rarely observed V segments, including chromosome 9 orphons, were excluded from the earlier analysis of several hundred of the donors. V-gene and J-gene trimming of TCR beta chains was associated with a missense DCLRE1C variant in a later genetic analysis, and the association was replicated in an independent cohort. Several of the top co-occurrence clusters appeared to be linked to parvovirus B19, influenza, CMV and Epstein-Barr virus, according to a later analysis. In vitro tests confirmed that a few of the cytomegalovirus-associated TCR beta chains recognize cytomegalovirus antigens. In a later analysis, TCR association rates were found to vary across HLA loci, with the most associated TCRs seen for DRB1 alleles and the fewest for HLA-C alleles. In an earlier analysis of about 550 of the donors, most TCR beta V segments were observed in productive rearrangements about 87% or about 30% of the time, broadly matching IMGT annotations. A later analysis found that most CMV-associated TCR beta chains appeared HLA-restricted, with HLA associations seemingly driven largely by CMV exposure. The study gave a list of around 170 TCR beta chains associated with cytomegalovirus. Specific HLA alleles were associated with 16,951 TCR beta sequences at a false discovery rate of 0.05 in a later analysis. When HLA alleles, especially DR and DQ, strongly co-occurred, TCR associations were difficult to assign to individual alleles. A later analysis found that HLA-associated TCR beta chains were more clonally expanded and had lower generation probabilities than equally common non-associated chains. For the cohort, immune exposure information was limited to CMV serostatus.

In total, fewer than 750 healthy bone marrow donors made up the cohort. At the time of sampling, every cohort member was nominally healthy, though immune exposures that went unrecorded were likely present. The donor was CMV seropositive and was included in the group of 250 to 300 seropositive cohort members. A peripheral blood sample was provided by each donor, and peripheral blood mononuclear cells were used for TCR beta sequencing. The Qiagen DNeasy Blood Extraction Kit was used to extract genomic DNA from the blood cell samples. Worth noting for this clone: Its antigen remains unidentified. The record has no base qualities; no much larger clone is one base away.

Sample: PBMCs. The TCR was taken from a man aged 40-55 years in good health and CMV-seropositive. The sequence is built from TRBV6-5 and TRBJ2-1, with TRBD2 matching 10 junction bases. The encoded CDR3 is CASSYASGGAYNEQFF. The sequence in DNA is TGTGCCAGCAGTTACGCCAGCGGGGGGGCCTACAATGAGCAGTTCTTC.